The 8 T cell receptor beta chains listed next were all sequenced from one sample in a study of early T cells in non-severe SARS-CoV-2 infection. TCRdb passed the 5' RACE reads through MiXCR, listing each CDR3 protein once. The data hold about 36,000 distinct CDR3 sequences, with under 8% observed a single time. Sequenced material: whole blood, taken at baseline. The receptors shown here come from an adult who was a healthcare worker with PCR-confirmed SARS-CoV-2 infection or an uninfected control (not recorded which).

This clonotype was observed many times. The V gene is TRBV11-2, the J gene TRBJ2-7, with TRBD2 as a possible D gene (6 bases). Germline V gene sequence: CDR1 SGHAT, CDR2 FQNNGV. The CDR3 length is 11 residues. CDR3 in amino acids: CTTSGRNEQYF. CDR3 bases: TGTACAACTTCAGGGAGGAACGAGCAGTACTTC.

The V and J genes are TRBV5-1 and TRBJ2-3; TRBD2 matches at 10 bases. The trim removed 2 bases at V and 3 bases at J, leaving 6 bases unmatched. This CDR3 has 16 amino acids. Germline V lookup: CDR1 SGHRS, CDR2 YFSETQ. Here the CDR3 reads CASSFGAGGPTDTQYF. CDR3 DNA sequence: TGCGCCAGCAGCTTTGGAGCGGGAGGGCCGACAGATACGCAGTATTTT. The entire variable domain, with the rest obtained from reference TRBV5-1 and TRBJ2-3, is as follows: KAGVTQTPRYLIKTRGQQVTLSCSPISGHRSVSWYQQTPGQGLQFLFEYFSETQRNKGNFPGRFSGRQFSNSRSEMNVSTLELGDSALYLCASSFGAGGPTDTQYFGPGTRLTVL.

The sample holds a few counts of this clonotype. The V and J genes are TRBV13 and TRBJ2-7; no clear D gene. The CDR3 contains 12 residues. CDR1 and CDR2 (germline): PRHDT, FYEKMQ (reference sequence). V lost 2 bases and J lost 4, with 6 bases in between. The CDR3 protein is CASSLQAYEQYF. DNA for the CDR3: TGTGCCAGCAGCTTACAAGCTTACGAGCAGTACTTC.

This chain uses TRBV7-2 with TRBJ2-1; TRBD2 matches at 14 bases. The germline V gene has CDR1 SGHTA and CDR2 FQGNSA. This CDR3 contains 16 residues. Unmatched junction bases numbered 4, after V lost 5 bases and J lost 4 bases. The CDR3 is CASSRTSGRTYNEQFF. For the CDR3, the DNA is TGTGCCAGCAGCCGGACTAGCGGGAGGACTTACAATGAGCAGTTCTTC.

The chain has TRBV3-1 and TRBJ2-3; D is undetermined. This CDR3 has 13 amino acids. V was trimmed by 4 bases and J by 4 bases, leaving 9 bases between them. Germline V gene data show CDR1 as LGHDT and CDR2 as YNNKEL (reference sequence). The CDR3, as DNA: TGTGCCAGCAGCCCAACCGGAGCAGATACGCAGTATTTT. Residues: CASSPTGADTQYF.

This clonotype came up many times. The chain joins TRBV30 to TRBJ2-1; no reliable D call. CDR1 is GTSNPN and CDR2 is SVGIG in the germline V gene (reference sequence). There are 14 residues in the CDR3. Trimming pared 5 bases from V and 0 bases from J, leaving 11 bases between. Here the CDR3 reads CAWGPLDSYNEQFF. CDR3 nucleotides: TGTGCCTGGGGGCCATTAGACTCCTACAATGAGCAGTTCTTC.

The gene calls are TRBV20-1 and TRBJ1-5; no firm D call. CDR3 length: 13 residues. Germline V gene lookup returns CDR1 DFQATT and CDR2 SNEGSKA (reference sequence). Trimming pared 6 bases from V and 4 bases from J, leaving 13 bases between. The CDR3 DNA reads TGCAGTGCCAACCCCGGGGTTAATCAGCCCCAGCATTTT. Its protein product is CSANPGVNQPQHF.

In its sample, this clonotype was seen many times. CDR3 in DNA: TGTGCCAGCAGCTTAAATCAGGGTATGGAAGATACGCAGTATTTT. Protein product: CASSLNQGMEDTQYF. The V call is TRBV7-9, the J call TRBJ2-3, with a possible D match to TRBD1 (5 bases). V lost 2 bases and J lost 5, with 14 bases in between. The CDR3 consists of 15 residues. Germline values: CDR1 SEHNR, CDR2 FQNEAQ (reference sequence).